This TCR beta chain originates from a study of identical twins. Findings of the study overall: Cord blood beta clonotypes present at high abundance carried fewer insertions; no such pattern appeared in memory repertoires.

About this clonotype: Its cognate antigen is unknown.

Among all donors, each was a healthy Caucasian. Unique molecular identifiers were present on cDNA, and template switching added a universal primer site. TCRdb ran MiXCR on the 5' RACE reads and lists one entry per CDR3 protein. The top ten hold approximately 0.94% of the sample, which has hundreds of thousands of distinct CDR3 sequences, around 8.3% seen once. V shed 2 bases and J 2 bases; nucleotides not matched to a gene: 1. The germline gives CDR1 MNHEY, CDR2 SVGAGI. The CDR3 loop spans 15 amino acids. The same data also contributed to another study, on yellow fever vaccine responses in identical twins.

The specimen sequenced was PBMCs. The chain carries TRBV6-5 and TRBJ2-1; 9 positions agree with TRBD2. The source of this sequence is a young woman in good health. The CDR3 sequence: CASSYASGAYNEQFF. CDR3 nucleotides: TGTGCCAGCAGTTACGCTAGCGGGGCCTACAATGAGCAGTTCTTC.